The sequence of this T cell receptor beta chain was determined in a study of regulatory T cells in long-lasting Graves disease. Study findings and constraints: The study found TRBV28, TRBJ1-2 and TRBJ2-5 favored in persistent disease.

As for this clonotype: Its antigen is unknown. This sequence may be a read error, since a much larger clone differs from it by one base.

This CDR3 spans 16 amino acids. The germline V gene encodes CDR1 SGHAT and CDR2 FQNNGV. Noted time point: newly diagnosed GD, antithyroid drugs for less than 3 months. PBMC-extracted RNA yielded the TCR library. Relying on iRepertoire HTBI primers and Arm-PCR of CDR3 regions, the team built TCR beta libraries. Each CDR3 protein gets one entry after TCRdb re-called the multiplex PCR reads with MiXCR. Counted here are 500,000 or so distinct CDR3 sequences, less than 15% occurring once; the ten biggest clones make up approximately 17%. This same sample was also part of a study on T cells in Graves' hyperthyroidism and ophthalmopathy.

The receptor's source is a woman between 50 and 59 years old with Graves disease. Here the sequenced sample was peripheral blood mononuclear cells (PBMCs), taken at new diagnosis, from a patient treated with antithyroid drugs. The chain carries TRBV11-2 and TRBJ2-4; possible D gene TRBD1, 6 bases. TRBJ2-5 explains the end of the DNA better; the J call may be wrong. The CDR3 spells CASSLVLQGPRETQYF. The CDR3 DNA follows: TGTGCCAGCAGCTTGGTGCTACAGGGTCCCAGGGAGACCCAGTACTTC.